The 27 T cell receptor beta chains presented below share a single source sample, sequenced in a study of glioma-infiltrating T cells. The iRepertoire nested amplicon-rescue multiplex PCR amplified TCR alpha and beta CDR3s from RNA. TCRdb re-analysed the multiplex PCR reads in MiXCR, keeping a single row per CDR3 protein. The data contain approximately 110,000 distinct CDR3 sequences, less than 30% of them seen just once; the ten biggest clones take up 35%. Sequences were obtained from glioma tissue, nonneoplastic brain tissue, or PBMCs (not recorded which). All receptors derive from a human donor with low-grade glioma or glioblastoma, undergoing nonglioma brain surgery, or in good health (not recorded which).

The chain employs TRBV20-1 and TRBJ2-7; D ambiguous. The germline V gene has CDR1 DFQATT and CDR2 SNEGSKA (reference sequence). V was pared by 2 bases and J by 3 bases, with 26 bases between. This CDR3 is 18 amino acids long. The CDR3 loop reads CSARSLRPPGSVSYEQYF. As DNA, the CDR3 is TGCAGTGCTAGATCTCTCAGACCACCCGGTTCTGTGAGCTACGAGCAGTACTTC.

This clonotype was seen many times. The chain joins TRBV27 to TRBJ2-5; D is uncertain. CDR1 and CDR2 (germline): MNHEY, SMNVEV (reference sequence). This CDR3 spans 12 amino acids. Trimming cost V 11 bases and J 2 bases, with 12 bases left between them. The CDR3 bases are TGTGCCCCCTCGGAGCTGCAAGAGACCCAGTACTTC. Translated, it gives CAPSELQETQYF.

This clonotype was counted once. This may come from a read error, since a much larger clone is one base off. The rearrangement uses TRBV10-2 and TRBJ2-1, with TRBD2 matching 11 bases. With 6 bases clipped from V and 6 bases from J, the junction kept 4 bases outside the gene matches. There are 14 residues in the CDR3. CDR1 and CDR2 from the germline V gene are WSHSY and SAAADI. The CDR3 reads CASRRLAGLNEQFF. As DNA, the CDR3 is TGCGCCAGCAGGCGACTAGCGGGGCTCAATGAGCAGTTCTTC.

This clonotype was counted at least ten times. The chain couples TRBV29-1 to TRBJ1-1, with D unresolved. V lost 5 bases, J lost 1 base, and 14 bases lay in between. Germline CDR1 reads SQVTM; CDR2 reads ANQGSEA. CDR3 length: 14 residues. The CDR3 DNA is TGCAGCGTTCTGACGGACCTAAGGAACACTGAAGCTTTCTTT. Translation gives CSVLTDLRNTEAFF.

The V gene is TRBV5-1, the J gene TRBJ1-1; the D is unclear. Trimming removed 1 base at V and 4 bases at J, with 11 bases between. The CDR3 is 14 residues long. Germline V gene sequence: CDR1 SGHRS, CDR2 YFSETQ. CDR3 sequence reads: CASSLYGGRTEAFF. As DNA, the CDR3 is TGCGCCAGCAGCTTGTATGGAGGGCGCACTGAAGCTTTCTTT.

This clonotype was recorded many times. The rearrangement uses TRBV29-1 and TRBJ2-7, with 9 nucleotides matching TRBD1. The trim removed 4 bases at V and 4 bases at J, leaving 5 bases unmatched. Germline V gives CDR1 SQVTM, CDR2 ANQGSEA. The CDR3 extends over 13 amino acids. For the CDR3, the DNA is TGCAGCGTTGCGCGGACAGGGGCGTACGAGCAGTACTTC. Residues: CSVARTGAYEQYF.

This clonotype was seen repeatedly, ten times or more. The DNA for the CDR3 is TGTGCCACCAGTGATTTGGGGGGCCAGCCCCAGCATTTT. Amino acids: CATSDLGGQPQHF. The chain couples TRBV24-1 to TRBJ1-5, with D perhaps TRBD1 (6 bases). In germline, CDR1 is KGHDR, CDR2 SFDVKD. The germline V and J ends were trimmed by 0 bases and 7 bases, with 6 bases remaining between them. This CDR3 is 13 amino acids long.

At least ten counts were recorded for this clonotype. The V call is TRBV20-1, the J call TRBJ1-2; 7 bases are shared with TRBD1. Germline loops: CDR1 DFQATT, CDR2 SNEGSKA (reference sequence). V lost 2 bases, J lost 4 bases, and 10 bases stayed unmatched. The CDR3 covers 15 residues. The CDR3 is CSARSLNRGGYGYTF. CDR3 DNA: TGCAGTGCTAGATCCTTGAACAGGGGTGGCTATGGCTACACCTTC.

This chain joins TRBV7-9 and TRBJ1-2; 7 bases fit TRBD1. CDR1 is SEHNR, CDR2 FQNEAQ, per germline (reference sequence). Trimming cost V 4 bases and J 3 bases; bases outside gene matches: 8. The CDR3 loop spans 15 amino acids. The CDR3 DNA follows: TGTGCCAGCAGCTCGTACGGGACAGAATACTATGGCTACACCTTC. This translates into CASSSYGTEYYGYTF.

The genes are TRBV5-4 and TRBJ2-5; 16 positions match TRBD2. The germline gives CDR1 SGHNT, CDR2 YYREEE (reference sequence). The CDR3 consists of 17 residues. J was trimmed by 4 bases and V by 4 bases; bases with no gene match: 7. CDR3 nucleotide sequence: TGTGCCAGCAGCCCAGGGACTAGCGGGAGGGCCGTAGAGACCCAGTACTTC. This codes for CASSPGTSGRAVETQYF.

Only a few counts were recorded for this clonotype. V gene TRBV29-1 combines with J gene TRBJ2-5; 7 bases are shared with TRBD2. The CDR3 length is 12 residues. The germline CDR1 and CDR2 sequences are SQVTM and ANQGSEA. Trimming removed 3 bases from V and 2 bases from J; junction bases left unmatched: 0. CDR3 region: CSVEGGQETQYF. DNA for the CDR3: TGCAGCGTTGAGGGGGGGCAAGAGACCCAGTACTTC.

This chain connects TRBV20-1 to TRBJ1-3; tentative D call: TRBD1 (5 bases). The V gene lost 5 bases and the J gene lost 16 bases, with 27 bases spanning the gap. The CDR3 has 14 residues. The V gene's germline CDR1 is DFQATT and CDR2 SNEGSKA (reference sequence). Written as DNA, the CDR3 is TGCAGTGCTCGCGACAGCATCTCTGGAAACAGCATCTATTTT. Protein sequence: CSARDSISGNSIYF.

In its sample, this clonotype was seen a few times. CDR3 sequence (DNA): TGTGCCAGCAGCTTAATTTCGCCCCAGAACACCGGGGAGCTGTTTTTT. Protein sequence: CASSLISPQNTGELFF. The genes are TRBV7-3 and TRBJ2-2; no firm D call. CDR3 length: 16 amino acids. V was cut by 1 base and J by 1 base, with 10 bases left in between. Germline CDR1 and CDR2: SGHTA and FQGTGA. The variable domain in full, completed from reference TRBV7-3 and TRBJ2-2, reads GAGVSQTPSNKVTEKGKYVELRCDPISGHTALYWYRQSLGQGPEFLIYFQGTGAADDSGLPNDRFFAVRPEGSVSTLKIQRTERGDSAVYLCASSLISPQNTGELFFGEGSRLTVL.

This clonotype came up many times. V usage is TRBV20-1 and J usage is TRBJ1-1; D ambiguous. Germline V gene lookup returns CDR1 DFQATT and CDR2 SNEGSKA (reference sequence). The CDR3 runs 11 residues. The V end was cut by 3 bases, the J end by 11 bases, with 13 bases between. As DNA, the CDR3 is TGCAGTGCTAGTTCGTCCGTAGGGGCTTTCTTT. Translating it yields CSASSSVGAFF.

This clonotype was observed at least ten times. The CDR3 loop reads CASSLVDSFPYEQYF. CDR3 coding DNA: TGCGCCAGCAGCTTGGTGGACAGCTTTCCCTACGAGCAGTACTTC. The rearrangement links TRBV5-1 to TRBJ2-7, with a weak D call TRBD1 (6 bases). The CDR3 has 15 amino acids. The ends were cut back, 0 bases at V and 2 bases at J, with 12 bases in the middle. Germline V CDR1 and CDR2: SGHRS, YFSETQ.

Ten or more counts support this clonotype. CDR3 in amino acids: CSASSGFQETQYF. Written as DNA, the CDR3 is TGCAGTGCTAGTTCGGGGTTCCAAGAGACCCAGTACTTC. The rearrangement joins TRBV20-1 to TRBJ2-5; tentative D call: TRBD2 (5 bases). V was trimmed by 3 bases and J by 1 base, leaving 9 bases between them. The CDR3 runs 13 residues. Germline V gene data show CDR1 as DFQATT and CDR2 as SNEGSKA (reference sequence).

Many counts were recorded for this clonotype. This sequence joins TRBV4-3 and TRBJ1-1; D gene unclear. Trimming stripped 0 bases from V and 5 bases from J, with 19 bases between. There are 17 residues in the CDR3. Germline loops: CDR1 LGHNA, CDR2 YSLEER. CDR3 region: CASSQDPSLLGRTEAFF. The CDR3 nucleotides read TGCGCCAGCAGCCAAGATCCTTCGCTCCTGGGAAGGACTGAAGCTTTCTTT.

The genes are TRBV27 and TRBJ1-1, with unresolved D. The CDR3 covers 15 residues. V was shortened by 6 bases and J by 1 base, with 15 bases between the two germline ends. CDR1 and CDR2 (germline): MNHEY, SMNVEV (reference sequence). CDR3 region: CASSPTGSPNTEAFF. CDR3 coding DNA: TGTGCCAGCAGCCCTACGGGGTCCCCGAACACTGAAGCTTTCTTT.

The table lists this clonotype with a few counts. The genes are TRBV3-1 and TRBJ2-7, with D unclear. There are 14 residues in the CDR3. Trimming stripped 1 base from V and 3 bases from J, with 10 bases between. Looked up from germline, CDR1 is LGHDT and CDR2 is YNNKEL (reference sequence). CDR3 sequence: CASSQGFRVYEQYF. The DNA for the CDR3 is TGTGCCAGCAGCCAAGGGTTTCGAGTCTACGAGCAGTACTTC.

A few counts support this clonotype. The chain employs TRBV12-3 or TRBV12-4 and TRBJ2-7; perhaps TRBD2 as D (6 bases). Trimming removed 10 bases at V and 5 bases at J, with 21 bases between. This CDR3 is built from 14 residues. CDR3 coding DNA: TGTGCCATTAGAAAAGACCGGGGGTTACACGAGCAGTACTTC. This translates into CAIRKDRGLHEQYF.

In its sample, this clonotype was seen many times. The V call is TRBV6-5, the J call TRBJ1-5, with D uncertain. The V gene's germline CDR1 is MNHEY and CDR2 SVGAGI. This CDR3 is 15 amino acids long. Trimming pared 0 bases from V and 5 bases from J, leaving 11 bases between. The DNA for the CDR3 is TGTGCCAGCAGTTACTCCACCACCTCCTATCAGCCCCAGCATTTT. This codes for CASSYSTTSYQPQHF.

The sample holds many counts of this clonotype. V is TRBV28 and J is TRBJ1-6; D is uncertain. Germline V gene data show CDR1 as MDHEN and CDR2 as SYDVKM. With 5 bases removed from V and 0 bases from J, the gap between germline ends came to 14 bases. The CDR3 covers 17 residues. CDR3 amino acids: CASSRSGSFSYNSPLHF. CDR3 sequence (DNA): TGTGCCAGCAGTAGAAGCGGCAGTTTCTCCTATAATTCACCCCTCCACTTT.

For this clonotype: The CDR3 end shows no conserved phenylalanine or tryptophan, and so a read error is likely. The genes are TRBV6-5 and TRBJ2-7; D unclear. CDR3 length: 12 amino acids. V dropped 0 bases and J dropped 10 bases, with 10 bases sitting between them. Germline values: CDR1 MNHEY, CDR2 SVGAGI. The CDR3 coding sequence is TGTGCCAGCAGTTACTCAGCAGGCGATCAGTACTAC. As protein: CASSYSAGDQYY.

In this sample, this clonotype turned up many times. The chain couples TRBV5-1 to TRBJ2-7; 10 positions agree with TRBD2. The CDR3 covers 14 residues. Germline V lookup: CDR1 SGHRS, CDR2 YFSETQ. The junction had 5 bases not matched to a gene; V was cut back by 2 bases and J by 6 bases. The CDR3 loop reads CASSLTSGKVEQYF. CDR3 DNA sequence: TGCGCCAGCAGCTTAACTAGCGGGAAGGTCGAGCAGTACTTC.

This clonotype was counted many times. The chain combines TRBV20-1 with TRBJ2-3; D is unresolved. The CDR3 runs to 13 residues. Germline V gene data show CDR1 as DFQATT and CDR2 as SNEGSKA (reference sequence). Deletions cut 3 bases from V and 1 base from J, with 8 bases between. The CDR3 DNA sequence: TGCAGTGCTAGTCCCGGAGGCACAGATACGCAGTATTTT. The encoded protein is CSASPGGTDTQYF.

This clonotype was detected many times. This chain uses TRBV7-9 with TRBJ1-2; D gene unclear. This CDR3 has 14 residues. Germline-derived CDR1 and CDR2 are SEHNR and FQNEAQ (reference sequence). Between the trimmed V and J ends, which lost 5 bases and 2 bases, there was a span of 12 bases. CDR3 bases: TGTGCCAGCAGCGGTCAAAGTGTCAACTATGGCTACACCTTC. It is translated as CASSGQSVNYGYTF.

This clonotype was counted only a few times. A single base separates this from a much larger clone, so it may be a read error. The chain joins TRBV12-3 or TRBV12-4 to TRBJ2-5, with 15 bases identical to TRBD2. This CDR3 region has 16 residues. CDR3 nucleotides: TGTGCCAGCAGCGGACTAGCGGGGGGGATTCAAGAGGCCCAGTACTTC. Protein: CASSGLAGGIQEAQYF.